Reported below is one T cell receptor beta chain. This record comes from a study of T cell clusters in autoimmune cytopenias. One tube held mixed TRB-A and TRB-B primer pools for touch-down PCR. TCRdb re-called the multiplex PCR reads and gives one entry per CDR3 protein, without DNA. This repertoire includes 5,300 or so distinct CDR3 sequences. The CDR3 length is 12 residues. The germline CDR1 and CDR2 sequences are DFQATT and SNEGSKA (reference sequence). Roughly 40,000 genome equivalents of blood DNA were amplified for TRB. These data are also associated with another study on T cell repertoires in aging, cancer and after chemotherapy. According to that study: Healthy donors lost TCR diversity with age mainly through richness, cancer patients through richness and evenness.

The origin of this receptor is a human donor in good health. The rearrangement links TRBV20-1 to TRBJ1-2; no DNA is available, so the TRBD1 call from TCRdb remains unchecked. Sequenced sample: peripheral blood. The CDR3 loop reads CSARQGASGYTF.